Listed here are 3 T cell receptor beta chains from one sample, sequenced in a study of blood T cell repertoires in COVID-19 (dated by TCRdb to the early 2020s). The library was made by the immunoSEQ multiplex PCR assay. TCRdb re-hosts the immuneACCESS table, in-frame sequences only. Its copies lack some clones; in the studies checked, an unresolved V gene accounts for under half of them, and the cause for the rest is not known. In this sample the table shows under 150,000 clones, around 80% of which occur a single time. The ten largest clones represent approximately 7.6% of the sample. The sample consisted of peripheral blood. The receptor source for this set is a man aged 65 to 85 with active or convalescent COVID-19.

The J gene is TRBJ1-2, the V gene TRBV28; 12 nucleotides match TRBD1. Trimming took 6 bases from V and 5 from J; bases not matched to a gene: 7. The CDR3 is 15 amino acids. From germline, CDR1 is MDHEN and CDR2 SYDVKM. The CDR3 nucleotides are TGTGCCAGCAGCGGGACAGGGGGCGGTGGATATGGCTACACCTTC. This gives the protein CASSGTGGGGYGYTF.

CDR3 DNA sequence: TGTGCCAGCAGCGGATCCAATACAGGAAACATTCAGTACTTC. This encodes CASSGSNTGNIQYF. This rearrangement joins TRBV9 to TRBJ2-4; possibly TRBD1 for D (5 bases). There are 14 residues in the CDR3. V lost 3 bases, J lost 6 bases, and 13 bases lay in between. Germline V gene sequence: CDR1 SGDLS, CDR2 YYNGEE.

The V gene is TRBV19, the J gene TRBJ2-1; 9 bases are shared with TRBD2. This CDR3 has 12 residues. Germline V gene lookup returns CDR1 LNHDA and CDR2 SQIVND (reference sequence). J was trimmed by 8 bases and V by 8 bases; bases with no gene match: 4. CDR3 sequence: CASGTSPDEQFF. CDR3 coding DNA: TGTGCCAGTGGGACTAGCCCGGATGAGCAGTTCTTC.